What follows is one T cell receptor beta chain and its context. What it binds is unknown. The study ran its PCR with 60 Vbeta and 13 Jbeta primers. As handled by the study authors: A later analysis tallied about 80 million unique TCR beta chains, 8.5 million to 11 million of them shared. Here immunoSEQ multiplex PCR was the method, and the copy in TCRdb shows in-frame clones only, minus some. D and trimming were read from the DNA, whereas the V and J calls and clone size are those reported in that table. This sample yields approximately 140,000 clones, of which approximately 80% are seen a single time; around 4.5% belongs to the top ten. This sample was included in a study of cytomegalovirus exposure and HLA in healthy donors. CDR3 size: 16 residues. V was cut by 4 bases and J by 3 bases, with 16 bases left in between. Study-level results: Cytomegalovirus-associated TCR beta chains were listed, numbering around 150. Segments of the TCR beta V type were, in most cases, productive about 87% or about 30% of the time in an earlier analysis. Some highly shared sequence variants likely arose as a pipeline artifact.

The sample comprised PBMCs. The chain carries TRBV23-1 and TRBJ2-4; D is unresolved. TRBV23-1 is known as an ORF, though its function is uncertain. The TCR sequence derives from a man aged 35-49 years in good health and CMV-seropositive. CDR3 bases: TGCGCCAGCAGTCGTCTCGGGTTGGGTATCAAAAACATTCAGTACTTC. Protein product: CASSRLGLGIKNIQYF.